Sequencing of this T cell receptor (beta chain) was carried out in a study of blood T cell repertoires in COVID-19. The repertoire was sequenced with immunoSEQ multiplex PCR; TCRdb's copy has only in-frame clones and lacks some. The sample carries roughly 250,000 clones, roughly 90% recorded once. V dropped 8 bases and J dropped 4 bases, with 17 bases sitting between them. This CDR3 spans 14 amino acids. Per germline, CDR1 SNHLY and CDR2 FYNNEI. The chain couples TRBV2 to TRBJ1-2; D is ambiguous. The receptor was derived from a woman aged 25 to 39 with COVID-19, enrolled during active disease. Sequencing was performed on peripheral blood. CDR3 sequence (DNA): TGTGCCAGCCCCACCCCGGAGGAGCCCTATGGCTACACCTTC. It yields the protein CASPTPEEPYGYTF.